This record concerns one T cell receptor beta chain sequence. This clonotype occurred a few times. The antigen it binds to is not known. Base quality data are lacking; no much larger clone is found one base away. The CDR3 numbers 12 residues from cysteine through phenylalanine. The CDR3 DNA has 36 bases and is translated from base 1. Looking up the germline V gene (reference sequence) yields CDR1 WNHNN and CDR2 SYGVQD. Cut back by 6 bases and 2 bases, the V and J ends lie 7 bases apart. The entry originates in a study of response to subunit inactivated influenza vaccine (dated by TCRdb to 2017 to 2018). A note on the overall study: Deep quantitative profiling of the T cell receptor repertoire was used in the study to follow responses to a trivalent subunit inactivated influenza vaccine. Results the study describes overall, beyond this receptor: According to the authors, only a limited number of new T cells may be recruited by each seasonal influenza vaccination.

Library preparation used RT-PCR. Sequencing was performed on an Illumina HiSeq 2500. Using fastp at Q25 and MiXCR, TCRdb reprocessed the public reads and kept productive beta chains. Rows with one shared CDR3 protein collapse into an entry with the most common genes and DNA. The sample contains approximately 530,000 distinct CDR3 sequences, approximately 6.9% of them found a single time. Under 15% of the sample rests with the top ten. The chain links TRBV10-1 with TRBJ2-5, with the D gene uncertain. The sequencing here drew on PBMCs from blood, taken around 2 years after vaccination. The clonotype comes from a man between 50 and 70 years old who received an inactivated influenza vaccine. Donor details come from another sample of the same person, matched by shared clones. This receptor carries the CDR3 CASRFLQETQYF. The DNA reads TGCGCCAGCAGATTCTTACAAGAGACCCAGTACTTC.